The sequence of this T cell receptor (beta chain) was determined in a study of cytomegalovirus exposure and HLA in healthy donors. Trimming stripped 10 bases from V and 4 bases from J, with 16 bases between. Germline CDR1 is LNHDA and CDR2 is SQIVND (reference sequence). This CDR3 is 13 amino acids long. The study ran its PCR with 60 Vbeta and 13 Jbeta primers. Produced via immunoSEQ multiplex PCR; TCRdb's table is partial and in-frame only. Among fewer than 110,000 clones listed, about four fifths were seen once. The sample comprised PBMCs. This clonotype was obtained from a woman in her forties in good health and CMV-seronegative. The chain couples TRBV19 to TRBJ1-2; D gene uncertain. The CDR3 coding sequence is TGTGCCACCGCAGTTTTCGGCGGCTATGGCTACACCTTC. Amino acid sequence: CATAVFGGYGYTF.